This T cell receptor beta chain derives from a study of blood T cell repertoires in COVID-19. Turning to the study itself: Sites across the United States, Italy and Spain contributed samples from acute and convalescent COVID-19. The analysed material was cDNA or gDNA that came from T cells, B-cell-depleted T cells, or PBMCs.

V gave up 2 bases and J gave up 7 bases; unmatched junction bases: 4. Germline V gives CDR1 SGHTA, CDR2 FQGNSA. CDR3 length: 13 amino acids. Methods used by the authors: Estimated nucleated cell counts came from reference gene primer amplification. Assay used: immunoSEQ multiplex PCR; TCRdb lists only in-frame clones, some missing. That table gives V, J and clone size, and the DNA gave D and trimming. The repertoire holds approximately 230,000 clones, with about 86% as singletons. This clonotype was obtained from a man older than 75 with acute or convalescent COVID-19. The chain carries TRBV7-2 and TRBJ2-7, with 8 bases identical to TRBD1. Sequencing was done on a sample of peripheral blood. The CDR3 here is CASSLQGAREQYF. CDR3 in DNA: TGTGCCAGCAGCTTACAGGGGGCGCGGGAGCAGTACTTC. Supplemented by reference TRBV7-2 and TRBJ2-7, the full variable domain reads GAGVSQSPSNKVTEKGKDVELRCDPISGHTALYWYRQSLGQGLEFLIYFQGNSAPDKSGLPSDRFSAERTGGSVSTLTIQRTQQEDSAVYLCASSLQGAREQYFGPGTRLTVT.